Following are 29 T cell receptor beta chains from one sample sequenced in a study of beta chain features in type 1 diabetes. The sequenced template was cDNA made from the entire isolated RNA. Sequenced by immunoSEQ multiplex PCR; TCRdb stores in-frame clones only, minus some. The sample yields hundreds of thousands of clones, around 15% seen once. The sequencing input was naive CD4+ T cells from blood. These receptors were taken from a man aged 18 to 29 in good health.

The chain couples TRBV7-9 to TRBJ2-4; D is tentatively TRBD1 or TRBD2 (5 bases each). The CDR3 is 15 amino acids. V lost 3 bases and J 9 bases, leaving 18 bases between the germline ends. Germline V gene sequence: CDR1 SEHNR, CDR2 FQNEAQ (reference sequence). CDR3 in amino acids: CASSFISGTVTIQYF. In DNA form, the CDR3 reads TGTGCCAGCAGCTTTATTTCGGGGACGGTTACCATTCAGTACTTC. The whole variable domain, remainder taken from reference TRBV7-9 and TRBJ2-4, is DTGVSQNPRHKITKRGQNVTFRCDPISEHNRLYWYRQTLGQGPEFLTYFQNEAQLEKSRLLSDRFSAERPKGSFSTLEIQRTEQGDSAMYLCASSFISGTVTIQYFGAGTRLSVL.

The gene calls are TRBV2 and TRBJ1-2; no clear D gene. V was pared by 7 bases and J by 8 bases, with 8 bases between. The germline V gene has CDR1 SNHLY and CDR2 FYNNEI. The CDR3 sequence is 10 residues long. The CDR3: CASMGDGYTF. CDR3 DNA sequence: TGTGCCAGCATGGGCGACGGCTACACCTTC.

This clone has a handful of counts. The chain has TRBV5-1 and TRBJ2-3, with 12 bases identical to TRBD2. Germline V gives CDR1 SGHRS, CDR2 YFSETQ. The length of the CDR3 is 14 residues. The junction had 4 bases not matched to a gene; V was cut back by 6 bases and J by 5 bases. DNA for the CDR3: TGCGCCAGCATCGGACTAGCGGGACGAGATACGCAGTATTTT. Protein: CASIGLAGRDTQYF.

CDR3 sequence (DNA): TGTGCCAGCAGGCGGGACAGGGGGAACTACGAGCAGTACTTC. It encodes CASRRDRGNYEQYF. The chain recombines TRBV28 with TRBJ2-7, with TRBD1 matching 11 bases. The CDR3 spans 14 residues. Per the germline V gene, CDR1 is MDHEN and CDR2 is SYDVKM. V was clipped by 6 bases and J by 3 bases; unmatched bases: 4.

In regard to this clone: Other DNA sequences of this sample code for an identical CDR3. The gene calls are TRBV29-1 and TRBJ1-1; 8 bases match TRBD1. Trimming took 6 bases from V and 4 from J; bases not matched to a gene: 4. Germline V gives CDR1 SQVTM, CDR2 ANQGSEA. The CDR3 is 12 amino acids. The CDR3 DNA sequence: TGCAGCGTAGACGACAGGGGCACTGAAGCTTTCTTT. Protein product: CSVDDRGTEAFF.

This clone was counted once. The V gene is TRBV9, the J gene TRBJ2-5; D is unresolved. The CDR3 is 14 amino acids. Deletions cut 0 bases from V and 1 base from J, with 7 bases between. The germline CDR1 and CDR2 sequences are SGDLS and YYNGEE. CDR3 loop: CASSVAPGQETQYF. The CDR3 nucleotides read TGTGCCAGCAGCGTAGCCCCGGGCCAAGAGACCCAGTACTTC.

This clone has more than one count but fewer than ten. Written as DNA, the CDR3 is TGTGCCAGCAGAACCACAGGGTACTCCTCTGGAAACACCATATATTTT. Translation: CASRTTGYSSGNTIYF. V gene TRBV7-8 combines with J gene TRBJ1-3; tentative D call: TRBD1 (6 bases). Germline values: CDR1 SGHVS, CDR2 FQNEAQ. V lost 6 bases to trimming and J lost 0 bases, with 15 bases between them. This CDR3 is built from 16 residues. The variable domain in full, with the rest retrieved from reference TRBV7-8 and TRBJ1-3, is GAGVSQSPRYKVAKRGQDVALRCDPISGHVSLFWYQQALGQGPEFLTYFQNEAQLDKSGLPSDRFFAERPEGSVSTLKIQRTQQEDSAVYLCASRTTGYSSGNTIYFGEGSWLTVV.

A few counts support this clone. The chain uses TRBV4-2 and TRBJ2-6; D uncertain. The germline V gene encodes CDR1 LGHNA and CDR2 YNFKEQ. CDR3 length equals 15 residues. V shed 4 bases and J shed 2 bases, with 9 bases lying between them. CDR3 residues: CASSRGITGANVLTF. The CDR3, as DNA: TGTGCCAGCAGCCGAGGAATAACTGGGGCCAACGTCCTGACTTTC.

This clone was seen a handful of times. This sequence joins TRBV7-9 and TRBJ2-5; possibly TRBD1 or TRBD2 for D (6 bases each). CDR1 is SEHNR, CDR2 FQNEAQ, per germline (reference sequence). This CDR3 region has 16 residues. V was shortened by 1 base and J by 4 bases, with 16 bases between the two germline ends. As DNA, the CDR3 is TGTGCCAGCAGCTTAGTCGGGGGCTCCGGGGGAGAGACCCAGTACTTC. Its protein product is CASSLVGGSGGETQYF.

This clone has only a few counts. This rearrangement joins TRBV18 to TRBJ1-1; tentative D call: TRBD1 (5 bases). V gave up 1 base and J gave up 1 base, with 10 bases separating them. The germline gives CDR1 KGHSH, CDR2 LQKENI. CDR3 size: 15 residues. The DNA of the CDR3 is TGTGCCAGCTCACCACGACAGTCTGCGAACACTGAAGCTTTCTTT. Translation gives CASSPRQSANTEAFF.

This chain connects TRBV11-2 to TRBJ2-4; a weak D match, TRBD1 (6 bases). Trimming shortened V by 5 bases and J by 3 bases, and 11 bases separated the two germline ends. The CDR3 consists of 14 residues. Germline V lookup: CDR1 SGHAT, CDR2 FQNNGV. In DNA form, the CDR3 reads TGTGCCAGCAGCCCTCAGGGGAACAAAAACATTCAGTACTTC. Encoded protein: CASSPQGNKNIQYF.

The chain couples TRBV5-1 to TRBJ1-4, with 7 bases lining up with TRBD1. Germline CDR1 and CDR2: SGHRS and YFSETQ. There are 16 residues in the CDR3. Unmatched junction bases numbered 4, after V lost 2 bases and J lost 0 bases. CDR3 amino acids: CASSLGQVATNEKLFF. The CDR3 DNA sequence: TGCGCCAGCAGCTTAGGACAGGTCGCAACTAATGAAAAACTGTTTTTT.

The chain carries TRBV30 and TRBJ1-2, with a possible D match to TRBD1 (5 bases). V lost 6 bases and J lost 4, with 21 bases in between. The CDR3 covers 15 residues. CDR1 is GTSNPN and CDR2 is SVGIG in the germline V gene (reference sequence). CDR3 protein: CACGSRAKRTYGYTF. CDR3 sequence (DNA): TGTGCCTGTGGCTCCAGGGCAAAGAGAACCTATGGCTACACCTTC.

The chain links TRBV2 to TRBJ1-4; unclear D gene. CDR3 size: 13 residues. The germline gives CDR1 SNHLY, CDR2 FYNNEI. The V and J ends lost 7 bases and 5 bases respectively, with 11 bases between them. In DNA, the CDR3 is TGTGCCAGCACGCCGAAGGCAAATGAAAAACTGTTTTTT. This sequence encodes CASTPKANEKLFF. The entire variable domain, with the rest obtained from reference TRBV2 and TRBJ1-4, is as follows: EPEVTQTPSHQVTQMGQEVILRCVPISNHLYFYWYRQILGQKVEFLVSFYNNEISEKSEIFDDQFSVERPDGSNFTLKIRSTKLEDSAMYFCASTPKANEKLFFGSGTQLSVL.

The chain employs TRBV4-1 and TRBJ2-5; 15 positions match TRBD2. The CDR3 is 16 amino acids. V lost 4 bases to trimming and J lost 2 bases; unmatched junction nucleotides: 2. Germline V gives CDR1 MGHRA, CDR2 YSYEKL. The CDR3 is CASSRGLAGGQETQYF. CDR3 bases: TGCGCCAGCAGCCGCGGACTAGCGGGAGGGCAAGAGACCCAGTACTTC.

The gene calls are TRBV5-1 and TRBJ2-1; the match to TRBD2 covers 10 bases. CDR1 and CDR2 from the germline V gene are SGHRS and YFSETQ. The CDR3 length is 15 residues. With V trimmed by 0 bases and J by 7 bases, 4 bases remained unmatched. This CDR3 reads CASSLERGGRNEQFF. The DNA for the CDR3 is TGCGCCAGCAGCTTGGAGCGGGGGGGCCGAAATGAGCAGTTCTTC.

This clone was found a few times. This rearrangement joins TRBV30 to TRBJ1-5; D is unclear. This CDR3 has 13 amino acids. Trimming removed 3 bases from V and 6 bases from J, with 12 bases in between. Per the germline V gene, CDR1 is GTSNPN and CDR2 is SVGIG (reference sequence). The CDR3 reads CAWSTGNSQPQHF. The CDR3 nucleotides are TGTGCCTGGAGCACCGGGAATTCTCAGCCCCAGCATTTT.

Here the CDR3 reads CASSTGTGAYGYTF. CDR3 sequence (DNA): TGTGCCAGCAGCACCGGGACAGGGGCCTATGGCTACACCTTC. The rearrangement links TRBV21-1 to TRBJ1-2; TRBD1 is taken as the D call from the table, unchecked against the DNA. TRBV21-1 is a listed pseudogene. The CDR3 spans 14 residues.

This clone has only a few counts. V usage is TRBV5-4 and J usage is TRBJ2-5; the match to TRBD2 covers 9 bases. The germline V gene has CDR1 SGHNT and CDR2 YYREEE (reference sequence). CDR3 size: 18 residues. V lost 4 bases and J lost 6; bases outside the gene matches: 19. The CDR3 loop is CASSQDLAAGTSPQTQYF. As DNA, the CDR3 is TGTGCCAGCAGCCAAGATCTAGCCGCCGGGACTAGCCCCCAGACCCAGTACTTC.

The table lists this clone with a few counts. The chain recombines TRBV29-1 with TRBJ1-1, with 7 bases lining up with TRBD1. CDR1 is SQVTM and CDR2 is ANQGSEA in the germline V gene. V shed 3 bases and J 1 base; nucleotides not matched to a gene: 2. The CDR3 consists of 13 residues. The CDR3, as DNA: TGCAGCGTTGAGGGGGACAGGAACACTGAAGCTTTCTTT. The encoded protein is CSVEGDRNTEAFF.

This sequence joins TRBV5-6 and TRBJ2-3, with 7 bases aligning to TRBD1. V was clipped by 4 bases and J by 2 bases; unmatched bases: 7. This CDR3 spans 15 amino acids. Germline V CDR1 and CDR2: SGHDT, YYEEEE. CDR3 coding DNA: TGTGCCAGCAGCGTAGGGGACAGATACACAGATACGCAGTATTTT. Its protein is CASSVGDRYTDTQYF.

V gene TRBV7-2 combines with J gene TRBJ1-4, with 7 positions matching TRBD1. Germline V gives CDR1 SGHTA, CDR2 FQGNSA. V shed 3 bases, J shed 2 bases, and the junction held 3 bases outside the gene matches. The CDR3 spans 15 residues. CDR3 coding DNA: TGTGCCAGCAGCTTGCCGGGACAGACTAATGAAAAACTGTTTTTT. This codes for CASSLPGQTNEKLFF.

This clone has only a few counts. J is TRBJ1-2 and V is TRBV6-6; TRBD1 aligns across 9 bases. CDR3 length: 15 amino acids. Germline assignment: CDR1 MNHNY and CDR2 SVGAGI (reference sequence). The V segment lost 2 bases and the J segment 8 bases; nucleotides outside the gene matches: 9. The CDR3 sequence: CASSYRPGTGIGYTF. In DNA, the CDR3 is TGTGCCAGCAGTTACCGTCCCGGGACAGGGATAGGCTACACCTTC.

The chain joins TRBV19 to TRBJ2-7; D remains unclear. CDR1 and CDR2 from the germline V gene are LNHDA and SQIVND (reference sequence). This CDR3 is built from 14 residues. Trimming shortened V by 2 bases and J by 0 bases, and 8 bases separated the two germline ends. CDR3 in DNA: TGTGCCAGTAGTATACCAGGATTCTCCTACGAGCAGTACTTC. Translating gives CASSIPGFSYEQYF.

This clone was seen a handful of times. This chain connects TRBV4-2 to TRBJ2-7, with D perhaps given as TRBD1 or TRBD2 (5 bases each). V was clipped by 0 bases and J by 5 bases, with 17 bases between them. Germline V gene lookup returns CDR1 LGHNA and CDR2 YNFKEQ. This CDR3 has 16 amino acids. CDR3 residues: CASSQDQGRGWNEQYF. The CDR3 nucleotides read TGTGCCAGCAGCCAAGATCAGGGACGGGGATGGAACGAGCAGTACTTC.

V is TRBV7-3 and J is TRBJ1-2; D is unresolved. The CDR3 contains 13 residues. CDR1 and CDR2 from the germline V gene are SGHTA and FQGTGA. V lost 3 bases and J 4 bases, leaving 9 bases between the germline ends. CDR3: CASSFDPGYGYTF. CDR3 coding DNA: TGTGCCAGCAGCTTCGACCCCGGCTATGGCTACACCTTC.

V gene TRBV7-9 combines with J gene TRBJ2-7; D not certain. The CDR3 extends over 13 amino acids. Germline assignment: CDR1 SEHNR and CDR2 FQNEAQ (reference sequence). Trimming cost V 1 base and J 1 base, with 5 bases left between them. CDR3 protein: CASSLDGSYEQYF. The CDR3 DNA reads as TGTGCCAGCAGCTTAGACGGTTCCTACGAGCAGTACTTC.

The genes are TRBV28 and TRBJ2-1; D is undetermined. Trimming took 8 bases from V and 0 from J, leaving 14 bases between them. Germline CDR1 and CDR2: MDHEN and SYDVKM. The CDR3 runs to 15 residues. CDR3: CASLSRLSSYNEQFF. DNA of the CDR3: TGTGCCAGCCTTAGTCGCCTAAGCTCCTACAATGAGCAGTTCTTC.

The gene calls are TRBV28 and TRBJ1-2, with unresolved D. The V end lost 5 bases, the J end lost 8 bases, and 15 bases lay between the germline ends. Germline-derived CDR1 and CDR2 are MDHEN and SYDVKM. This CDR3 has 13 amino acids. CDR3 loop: CASSPPWGGGYTF. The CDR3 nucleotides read TGTGCCAGCAGTCCCCCATGGGGAGGAGGCTACACCTTC.